These T cell receptor beta chains were read from a single sample in a study of blood T cell repertoires in COVID-19. Produced via immunoSEQ multiplex PCR; TCRdb's table is partial and in-frame only. The profile shows hundreds of thousands of clones, roughly 89% of them singletons. Sequencing was performed on PBMCs or T cells enriched from blood (not recorded which). Source of these receptors: a woman aged 18-30 years who had recovered from COVID-19. The CDR3 runs from the conserved cysteine through the conserved F or W. The D gene is left open where the match is weak. Rows may omit the clone size; those that give it use once, few, many or a size class.

d_gene,v_gene,j_gene,abundance,CDR3nt,CDR3aa
NA,TRBV5-1,TRBJ1-2,NA,TGCGCCAGCAGTCCGAACACAGACCTCTATGGCTACACCTTC,CASSPNTDLYGYTF
TRBD1,TRBV28,TRBJ1-2,NA,TGTGCCAGCAGCTGGACAGGGTTTAGGAACTATGGCTACACCTTC,CASSWTGFRNYGYTF
NA,TRBV7-9,TRBJ1-2,NA,TGTGCCAGCAGCTCATTACAGGAAATTCGGGGCTACACCTTC,CASSSLQEIRGYTF
NA,TRBV13,TRBJ1-2,NA,TGTGCCAGCAGCTTCAGCGCCCACTATGGCTACACCTTC,CASSFSAHYGYTF
TRBD2,TRBV4-2,TRBJ2-5,NA,TGTGCCAGCAGCCAAGGGGGACTAGCCGAAGAGACCCAGTACTTC,CASSQGGLAEETQYF
NA,TRBV7-9,TRBJ1-1,once,TGTGCCAGCAGCTCTTGGGACAAGGTGGCTGAAGCTTTCTTT,CASSSWDKVAEAFF
TRBD1,TRBV30,TRBJ1-1,once,TGTGCCTGGACCCTTGGACAGGGGGCGGACGAAGCTTTCTTT,CAWTLGQGADEAFF
NA,TRBV30,TRBJ1-4,few,TGTGCCTACCAGGGCCTAAATGAAAAACTGTTTTTT,CAYQGLNEKLFF
NA,TRBV15,TRBJ2-2,NA,TGTGCCACCAGCAGAGATCTAGGGAACACCGGGGAGCTGTTTTTT,CATSRDLGNTGELFF
TRBD1,TRBV28,TRBJ1-5,NA,TGTGCCAGCAGTCCCACACCCGGACAGGGGCCTAATCAGCCCCAGCATTTT,CASSPTPGQGPNQPQHF
NA,TRBV3-1/TRBV3-2,TRBJ2-5,NA,TGTGCCAGCAGCCAAGCGGTCGTCGATGAAGAGACCCAGTACTTC,CASSQAVVDEETQYF
NA,TRBV3-1/TRBV3-2,TRBJ1-2,once,TGTGCCAGCAGCCAAGTGGGCAATGGCTACACCTTC,CASSQVGNGYTF
NA,TRBV4-2,TRBJ1-1,NA,TGTGCCAGCAGGGAGGGAGGATGGACTGAAGCTTTCTTT,CASREGGWTEAFF
TRBD1,TRBV28,TRBJ1-5,NA,TGTGCCAGCAGTCCAGACAGGGGGCTGGGCAATCAGCCCCAGCATTTT,CASSPDRGLGNQPQHF
NA,TRBV7-2,TRBJ2-2,NA,TGTGCCAGCAGCCCCGGTGGGAGGGGGGAGCTGTTTTTT,CASSPGGRGELFF
NA,TRBV28,TRBJ1-1,NA,TGTGCCAGCTGCCCTGAACGGTCAGCGGCTTTCTTT,CASCPERSAAFF
NA,TRBV7-2,TRBJ1-5,few,TGTGCCAGCAGCTTAGCTTCAGTCAGGGCTGGGCAGCCCCAGCATTTT,CASSLASVRAGQPQHF
TRBD2,TRBV4-3,TRBJ2-7,NA,TGCGCCAGCAGCCAAGGATCGTTAGGGACTAGCGGGAGGGGGGGTTCCTACGAGCAGTACTTC,CASSQGSLGTSGRGGSYEQYF
NA,TRBV7-3,TRBJ1-2,NA,TGTGCCAGCAGCTTACAGTCGGGTCGGGGCTACACCTTC,CASSLQSGRGYTF
TRBD1,TRBV27,TRBJ1-1,NA,TGTGCCAGCAGTTTAACAGGGGGCAGCACTGAAGCTTTCTTT,CASSLTGGSTEAFF
TRBD2,TRBV10-3,TRBJ2-2,NA,TGTGCCATCAGTGAGTCCCTAGCGGGAGGAACCGGGGAGCTGTTTTTT,CAISESLAGGTGELFF
TRBD1,TRBV6-4,TRBJ1-4,NA,TGTGCCAGCAGTGAACCGGACAGGCGGTCTAATGAAAAACTGTTTTTT,CASSEPDRRSNEKLFF
NA,TRBV7-8,TRBJ1-2,NA,TGTGCCAGCTGCCCCGGGGGGCGGGGTAACTATGGCTACACCTTC,CASCPGGRGNYGYTF
TRBD2,TRBV15,TRBJ2-2,once,TGTGCCACCAGCAAAGGGACTAGCGGGCAAAGGGACACCGGGGAGCTGTTTTTT,CATSKGTSGQRDTGELFF
NA,TRBV19,TRBJ1-5,NA,TGTGCCAGTTCCCGGGTTTATAGCAATCAGCCCCAGCATTTT,CASSRVYSNQPQHF
NA,TRBV7-2,TRBJ1-6,NA,TGTGCCAGCAGCACCGAGGGACTGAGCAATTCACCCCTCCACTTT,CASSTEGLSNSPLHF
NA,TRBV11-2,TRBJ1-4,NA,TGTGCCAGCAGCTCTCTTTCTAAAGTCATTAATGAAAAACTGTTTTTT,CASSSLSKVINEKLFF
NA,TRBV5-4,TRBJ1-1,NA,TGTGCCAGCAGCGTGAGGGGGGGTGATGAAGCTTTCTTT,CASSVRGGDEAFF
NA,TRBV28,TRBJ2-7,NA,TGTGCCAGCAGGCTTGATTCTATATACGAGCAGTACTTC,CASRLDSIYEQYF